This T cell receptor (beta chain) was sequenced for a study of blood T cells in healthy people across ages. Then a second PCR, running about 7 to 11 cycles, was carried out with a sample-barcoded 5' primer and a J-beta primer mix. Each cDNA molecule carried a tag from a template-switch adaptor that contained 12 random nucleotides. TCRdb reprocessed the 5' RACE reads via MiXCR and lists one record per CDR3 protein. The table has 500,000 to 550,000 distinct CDR3 sequences, less than 25% seen once. Germline values: CDR1 LNHDA, CDR2 SQIVND (reference sequence). This CDR3 comprises 13 residues. V was cut by 1 base and J by 5 bases, with 7 bases left in between. These data also formed part of another study, on T cells of mothers and their children. That work contributes: The data showed no persistent microchimeric T cell clones.

What was sequenced was blood. The sequence was collected from a boy aged 5-17 years in good health. The V call is TRBV19, the J call TRBJ2-3; the D is unclear. In DNA form, the CDR3 reads TGTGCCAGTAGTATAGTCCTAAAAGATACGCAGTATTTT. Residues: CASSIVLKDTQYF.